This paragraph covers one T cell receptor (beta chain) sequence. What it recognizes is unknown. Regarding treatment: roughly 11-day PBMC culture with coronavirus spike peptide pools or control peptides (ViraFEST assay). In the ViraFEST assay, peptide-pool expansion preceded TCR sequencing of expanded clonotypes. Negative-selection isolation of CD4+ T cells was performed after approximately nine days of culture. Sequencing of cultured CD4+ T cell DNA used the Oncomine TCR Beta short-read assay. Genomic DNA was isolated from CD4+ T cells that had been cultured. TCRdb redid the calling of the PCR reads with MiXCR, one entry per CDR3 protein. The top ten hold about 32% of the sample, which has fewer than 20,000 distinct CDR3 sequences, approximately 58% seen once. The sample belongs to a study of vaccination and CD4 T cells after COVID-19. Background on the study: Controls had a CEFX pool, an HIV-1 Nef pool, or no peptide added.

Trimming at V came to 3 bases and at J to 0 bases, leaving 4 bases not matched to a gene. The CDR3 has 16 residues. Germline values: CDR1 LNHDA, CDR2 SQIVND (reference sequence). The V gene is TRBV19, the J gene TRBJ2-2, with 7 positions matching TRBD2. The TCR sequence derives from a human donor with COVID-19. This specimen consisted of cultured CD4+ T cells from blood, obtained after SARS-CoV-2 vaccination. In DNA form, the CDR3 reads TGTGCCAGTAGTATCTCGGGGACTACGAACACCGGGGAGCTGTTTTTT. It is translated as CASSISGTTNTGELFF.